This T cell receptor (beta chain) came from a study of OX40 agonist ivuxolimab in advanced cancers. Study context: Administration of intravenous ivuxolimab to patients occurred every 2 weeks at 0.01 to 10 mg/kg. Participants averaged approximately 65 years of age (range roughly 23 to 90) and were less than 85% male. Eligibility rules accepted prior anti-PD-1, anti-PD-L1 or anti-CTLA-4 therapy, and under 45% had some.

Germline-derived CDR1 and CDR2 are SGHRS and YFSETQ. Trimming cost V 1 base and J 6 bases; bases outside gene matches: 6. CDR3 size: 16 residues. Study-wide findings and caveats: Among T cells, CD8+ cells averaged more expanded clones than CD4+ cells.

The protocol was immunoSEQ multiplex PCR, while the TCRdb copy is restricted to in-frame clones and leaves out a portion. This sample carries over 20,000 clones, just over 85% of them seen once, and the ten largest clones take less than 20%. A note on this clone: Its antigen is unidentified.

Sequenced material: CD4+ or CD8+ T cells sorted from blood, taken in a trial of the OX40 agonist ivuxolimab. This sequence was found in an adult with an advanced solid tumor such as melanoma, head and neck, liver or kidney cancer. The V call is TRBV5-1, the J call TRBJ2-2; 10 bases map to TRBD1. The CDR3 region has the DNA TGCGCCAGCAGCTTGATCCGGGACAGGGGCGCCGGGGAGCTGTTTTTT. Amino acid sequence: CASSLIRDRGAGELFF. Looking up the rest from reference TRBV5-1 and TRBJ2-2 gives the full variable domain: KAGVTQTPRYLIKTRGQQVTLSCSPISGHRSVSWYQQTPGQGLQFLFEYFSETQRNKGNFPGRFSGRQFSNSRSEMNVSTLELGDSALYLCASSLIRDRGAGELFFGEGSRLTVL.